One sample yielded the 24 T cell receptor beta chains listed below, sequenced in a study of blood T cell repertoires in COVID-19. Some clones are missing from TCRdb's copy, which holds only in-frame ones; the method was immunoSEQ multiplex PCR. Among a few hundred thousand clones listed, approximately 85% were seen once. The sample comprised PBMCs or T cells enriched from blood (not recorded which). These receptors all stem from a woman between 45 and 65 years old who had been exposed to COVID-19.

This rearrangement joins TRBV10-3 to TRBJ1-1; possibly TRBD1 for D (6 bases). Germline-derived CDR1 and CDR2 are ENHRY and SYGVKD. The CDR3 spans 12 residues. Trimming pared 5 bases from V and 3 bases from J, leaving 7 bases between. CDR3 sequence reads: CAISPGDTEAFF. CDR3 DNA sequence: TGTGCCATCAGTCCAGGGGACACTGAAGCTTTCTTT.

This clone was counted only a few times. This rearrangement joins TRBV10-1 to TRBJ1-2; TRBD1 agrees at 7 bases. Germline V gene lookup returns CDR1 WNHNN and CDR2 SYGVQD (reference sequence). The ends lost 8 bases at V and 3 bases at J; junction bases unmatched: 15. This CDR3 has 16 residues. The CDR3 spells CASSQNRGGGDYGYTF. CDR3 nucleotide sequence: TGCGCCAGCTCCCAAAATCGAGGGGGCGGCGACTATGGCTACACCTTC.

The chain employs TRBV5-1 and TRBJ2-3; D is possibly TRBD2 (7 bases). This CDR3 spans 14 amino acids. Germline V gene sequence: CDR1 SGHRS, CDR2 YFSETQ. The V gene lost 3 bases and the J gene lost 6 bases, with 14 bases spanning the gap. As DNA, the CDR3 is TGCGCCAGCAGCTCGACGGGGGGCGGGGATACGCAGTATTTT. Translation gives CASSSTGGGDTQYF.

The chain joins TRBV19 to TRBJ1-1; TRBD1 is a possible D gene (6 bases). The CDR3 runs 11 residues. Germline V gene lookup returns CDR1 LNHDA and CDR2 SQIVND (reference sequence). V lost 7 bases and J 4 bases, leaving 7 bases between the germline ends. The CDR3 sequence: CASKDSTEAFF. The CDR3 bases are TGTGCCAGTAAGGACAGCACTGAAGCTTTCTTT.

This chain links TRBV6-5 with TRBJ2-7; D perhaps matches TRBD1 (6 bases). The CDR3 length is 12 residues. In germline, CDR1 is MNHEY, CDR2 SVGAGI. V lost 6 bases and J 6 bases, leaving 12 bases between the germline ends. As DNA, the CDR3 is TGTGCCAGCAGGCAACTCAGGGGCGAGCAGTACTTC. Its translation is CASRQLRGEQYF.

CDR3 in DNA: TGTGCCAGCAACAGGGACCCCTATGGCTACACCTTC. Its translation is CASNRDPYGYTF. The chain couples TRBV2 to TRBJ1-2, with D possibly being TRBD1 (6 bases). Trimming removed 7 bases at V and 4 bases at J, with 10 bases between. CDR1 is SNHLY and CDR2 is FYNNEI in the germline V gene. The CDR3 consists of 12 residues.

The CDR3 sequence is CASSLSLAGTGNTEAFF. Here the CDR3 DNA reads TGCGCCAGCAGCTTGTCGTTAGCCGGGACAGGCAACACTGAAGCTTTCTTT. V gene TRBV5-1 combines with J gene TRBJ1-1; 8 nucleotides match TRBD1. The CDR3 runs 17 residues. Germline loops: CDR1 SGHRS, CDR2 YFSETQ. The V segment lost 1 base and the J segment 2 bases; nucleotides outside the gene matches: 10.

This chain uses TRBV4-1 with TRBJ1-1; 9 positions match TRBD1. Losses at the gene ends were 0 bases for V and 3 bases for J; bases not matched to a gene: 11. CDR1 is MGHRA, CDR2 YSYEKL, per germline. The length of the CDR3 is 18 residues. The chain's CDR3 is CASSQDIGTGNRYTEAFF. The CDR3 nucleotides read TGCGCCAGCAGCCAAGATATCGGGACAGGGAATAGGTACACTGAAGCTTTCTTT.

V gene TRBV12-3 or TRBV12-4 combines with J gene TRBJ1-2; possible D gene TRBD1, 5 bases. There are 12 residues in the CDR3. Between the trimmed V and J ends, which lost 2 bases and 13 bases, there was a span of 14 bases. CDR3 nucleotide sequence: TGTGCCAGCAGTTTAATATTGCAGGGATGCACCTTC. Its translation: CASSLILQGCTF.

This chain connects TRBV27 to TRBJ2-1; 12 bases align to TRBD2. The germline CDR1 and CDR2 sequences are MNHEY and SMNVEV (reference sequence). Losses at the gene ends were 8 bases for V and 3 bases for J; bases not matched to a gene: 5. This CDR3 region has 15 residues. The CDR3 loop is CASFTGLAGYNEQFF. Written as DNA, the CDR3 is TGTGCCAGCTTCACGGGACTAGCGGGCTACAATGAGCAGTTCTTC.

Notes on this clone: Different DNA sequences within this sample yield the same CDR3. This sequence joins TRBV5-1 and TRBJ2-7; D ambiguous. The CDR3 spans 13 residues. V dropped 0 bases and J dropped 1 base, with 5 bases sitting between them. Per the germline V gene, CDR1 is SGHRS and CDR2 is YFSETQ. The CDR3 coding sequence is TGCGCCAGCAGCTTGGGCAGTTCCTACGAGCAGTACTTC. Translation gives CASSLGSSYEQYF.

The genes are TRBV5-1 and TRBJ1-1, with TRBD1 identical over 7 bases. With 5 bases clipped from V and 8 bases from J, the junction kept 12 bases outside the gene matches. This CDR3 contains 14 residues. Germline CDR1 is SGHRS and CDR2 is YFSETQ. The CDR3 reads CASRMMTRDSEAFF. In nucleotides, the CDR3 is TGCGCCAGCAGAATGATGACACGGGACAGCGAAGCTTTCTTT.

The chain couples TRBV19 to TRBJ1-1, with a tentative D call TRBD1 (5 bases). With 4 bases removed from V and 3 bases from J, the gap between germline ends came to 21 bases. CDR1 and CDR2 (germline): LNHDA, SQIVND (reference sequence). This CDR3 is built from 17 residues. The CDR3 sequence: CASSTGRTSRDDTEAFF. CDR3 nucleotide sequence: TGTGCCAGTAGTACCGGACGGACCTCCAGGGATGACACTGAAGCTTTCTTT. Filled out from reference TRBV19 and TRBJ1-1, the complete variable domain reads DGGITQSPKYLFRKEGQNVTLSCEQNLNHDAMYWYRQDPGQGLRLIYYSQIVNDFQKGDIAEGYSVSREKKESFPLTVTSAQKNPTAFYLCASSTGRTSRDDTEAFFGQGTRLTVV.

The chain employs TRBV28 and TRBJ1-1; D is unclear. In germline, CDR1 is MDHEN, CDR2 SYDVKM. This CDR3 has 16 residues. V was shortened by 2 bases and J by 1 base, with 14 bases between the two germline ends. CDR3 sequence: CASSLPLRYGNTEAFF. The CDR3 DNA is TGTGCCAGCAGTTTACCCCTGCGGTACGGGAACACTGAAGCTTTCTTT.

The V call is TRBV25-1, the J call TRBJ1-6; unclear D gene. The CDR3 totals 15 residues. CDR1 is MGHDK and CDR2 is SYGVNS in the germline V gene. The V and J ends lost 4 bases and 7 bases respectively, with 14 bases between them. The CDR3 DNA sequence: TGTGCCAGCAGTGGTCTCGTCCCGACAAATTCACCCCTCCACTTT. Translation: CASSGLVPTNSPLHF.

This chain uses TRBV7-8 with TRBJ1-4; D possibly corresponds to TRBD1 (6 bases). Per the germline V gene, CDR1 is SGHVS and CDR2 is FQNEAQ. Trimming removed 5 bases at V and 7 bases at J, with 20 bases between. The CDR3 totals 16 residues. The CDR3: CASSDSDDGQPEKLFF. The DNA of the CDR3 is TGTGCCAGCAGCGACTCCGACGACGGACAGCCTGAAAAACTGTTTTTT.

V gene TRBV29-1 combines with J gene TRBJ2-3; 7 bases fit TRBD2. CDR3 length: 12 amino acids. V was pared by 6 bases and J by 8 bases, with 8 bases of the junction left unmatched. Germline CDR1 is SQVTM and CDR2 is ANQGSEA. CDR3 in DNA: TGCAGCGTGGTTCCGACGGGGGGTACGCAGTATTTT. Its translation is CSVVPTGGTQYF.

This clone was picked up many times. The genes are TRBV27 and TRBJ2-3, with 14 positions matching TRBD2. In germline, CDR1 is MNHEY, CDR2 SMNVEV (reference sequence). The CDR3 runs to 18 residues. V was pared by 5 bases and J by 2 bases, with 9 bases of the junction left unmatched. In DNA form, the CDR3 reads TGTGCCAGCAGTGAGATTGGGACTAGCGGGGGCGTCACAGATACGCAGTATTTT. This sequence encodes CASSEIGTSGGVTDTQYF.

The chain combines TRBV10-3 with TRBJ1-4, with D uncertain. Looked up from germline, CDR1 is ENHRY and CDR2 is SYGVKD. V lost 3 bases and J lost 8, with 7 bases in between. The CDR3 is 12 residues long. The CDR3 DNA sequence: TGTGCCATCAGTGAAGGAGGAGAAAAACTGTTTTTT. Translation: CAISEGGEKLFF.

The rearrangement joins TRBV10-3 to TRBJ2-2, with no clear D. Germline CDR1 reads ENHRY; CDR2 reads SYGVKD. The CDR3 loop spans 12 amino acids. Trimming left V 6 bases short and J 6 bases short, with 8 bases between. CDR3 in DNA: TGTGCCATCAGAGACATCTCCGGGGAGCTGTTTTTT. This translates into CAIRDISGELFF.

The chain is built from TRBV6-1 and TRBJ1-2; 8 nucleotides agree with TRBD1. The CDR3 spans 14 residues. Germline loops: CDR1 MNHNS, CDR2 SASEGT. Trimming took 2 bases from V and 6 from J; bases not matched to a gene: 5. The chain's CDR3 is CASSEWTGLDGYTF. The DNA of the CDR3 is TGTGCCAGCAGTGAATGGACAGGGTTGGATGGCTACACCTTC.

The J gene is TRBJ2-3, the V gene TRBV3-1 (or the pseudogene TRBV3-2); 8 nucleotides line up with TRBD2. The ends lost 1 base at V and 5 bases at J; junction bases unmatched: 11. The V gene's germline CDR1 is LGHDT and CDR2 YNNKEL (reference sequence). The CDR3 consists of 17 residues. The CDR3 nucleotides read TGTGCCAGCAGCCAAGTCGGGGGGGGCTCCCCACAAGATACGCAGTATTTT. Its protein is CASSQVGGGSPQDTQYF.

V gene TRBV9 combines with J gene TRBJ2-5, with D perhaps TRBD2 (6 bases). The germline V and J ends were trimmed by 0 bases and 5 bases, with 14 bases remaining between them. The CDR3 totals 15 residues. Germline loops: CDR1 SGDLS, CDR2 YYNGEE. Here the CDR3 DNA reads TGTGCCAGCAGCGTAGGACGGGGGTCGGGGGAGACCCAGTACTTC. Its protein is CASSVGRGSGETQYF.

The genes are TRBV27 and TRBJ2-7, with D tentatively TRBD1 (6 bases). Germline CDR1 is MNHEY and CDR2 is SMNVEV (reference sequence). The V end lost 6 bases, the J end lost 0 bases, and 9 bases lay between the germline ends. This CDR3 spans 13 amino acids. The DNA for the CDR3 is TGTGCCAGCAGCCAGGGGAGCTCCTACGAGCAGTACTTC. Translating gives CASSQGSSYEQYF.